What follows are 25 T cell receptor beta chains derived from one specimen sequenced in a study of T cells in Graves' hyperthyroidism and ophthalmopathy. RNA transcripts served as the template for amplifying TCR beta CDR3 regions. The primer set for the first-round RT-PCR of the TCR CDR3 was HTBI. One entry per CDR3 protein results from TCRdb running MiXCR on the multiplex PCR reads. The sample has around 530,000 distinct CDR3 sequences, 17% seen once. Sequencing was done on a sample of blood. All receptors derive from a young woman with Graves' ophthalmopathy.

The J gene is TRBJ2-6, the V gene TRBV28, with 8 bases aligning to TRBD2. The CDR3 is 15 amino acids. J was trimmed by 3 bases and V by 3 bases; bases with no gene match: 1. Germline CDR1 and CDR2: MDHEN and SYDVKM. For the CDR3, the DNA is TGTGCCAGCAGTTTCGGGGGGGATGGGGCCAACGTCCTGACTTTC. As protein: CASSFGGDGANVLTF.

The chain has TRBV19 and TRBJ2-1; D remains unclear. CDR3 size: 11 residues. V was cut by 7 bases and J by 10 bases, with 11 bases left in between. Germline-derived CDR1 and CDR2 are LNHDA and SQIVND (reference sequence). The CDR3 sequence: CASTDLGEQFF. In DNA form, the CDR3 reads TGTGCCAGTACAGACCTCGGGGAGCAGTTCTTC.

The DNA for the CDR3 is TGTGCCAGTAGTTTGACAGCCAGCAATCAGCCCCAGCATTTT. Amino acid sequence: CASSLTASNQPQHF. The rearrangement uses TRBV19 and TRBJ1-5, with TRBD1 as a possible D gene (5 bases). Germline V gene lookup returns CDR1 LNHDA and CDR2 SQIVND (reference sequence). Trimming cost V 5 bases and J 1 base, with 9 bases left between them. There are 14 residues in the CDR3.

This clonotype has at least ten counts. The CDR3 DNA reads as TGCGCCAGCAGCTGGGACCCGGGACAGGGGGCGCACGGCTACACCTTC. Its protein product is CASSWDPGQGAHGYTF. The chain recombines TRBV5-1 with TRBJ1-2; TRBD1 matches at 12 bases. The length of the CDR3 is 16 residues. The germline V gene has CDR1 SGHRS and CDR2 YFSETQ. V lost 3 bases and J lost 8; bases outside the gene matches: 11.

In this sample, this clonotype turned up many times. The CDR3 bases are TGTGCCATCAGCGGGGGGGCACAAGAGACCCAGTACTTC. It translates to CAISGGAQETQYF. The chain joins TRBV10-3 to TRBJ2-5; 8 bases line up with TRBD2. CDR1 and CDR2 from the germline V gene are ENHRY and SYGVKD. The length of the CDR3 is 13 residues. V lost 6 bases, J lost 2 bases, and 2 bases stayed unmatched.

This clonotype has at least ten counts. The chain has TRBV28 and TRBJ1-5; D unclear. Germline lookup yields CDR1 MDHEN and CDR2 SYDVKM. CDR3 length equals 16 residues. V was shortened by 5 bases and J by 1 base, with 15 bases between the two germline ends. CDR3 DNA: TGTGCCAGCAGTCCCGTCCGGGTTTCGAGCAATCAGCCCCAGCATTTT. Translation: CASSPVRVSSNQPQHF.

The chain recombines TRBV7-9 with TRBJ2-6, with TRBD1 matching 7 bases. The germline V gene encodes CDR1 SEHNR and CDR2 FQNEAQ (reference sequence). The CDR3 is made up of 16 amino acids. Trimming removed 1 base from V and 11 bases from J; junction bases left unmatched: 11. The CDR3 sequence is CASSLGPFTGDDVLTF. CDR3 nucleotides: TGTGCCAGCAGCTTAGGCCCTTTTACAGGGGACGACGTCCTGACTTTC.

Remarks on this clonotype: This sequence may be a read error, since a much larger clone differs from it by one base. This CDR3 fails to terminate in the conserved phenylalanine or tryptophan, so it likely reflects a read error. This chain links TRBV3-1 with TRBJ2-7; 15 nucleotides agree with TRBD2. The CDR3 is made up of 15 amino acids. Germline CDR1 reads LGHDT; CDR2 reads YNNKEL (reference sequence). Germline trimming cut 8 bases from V and 6 bases from J; bases unmatched to any gene: 8. Here the CDR3 DNA reads TGTGCCAGCTCCTGGGGACTAGCGGGAGGAGGCGAGCAGTACCTC. Amino acids: CASSWGLAGGGEQYL.

This clonotype was detected ten times or more. The gene calls are TRBV28 and TRBJ1-4, with no clear D. The germline CDR1 and CDR2 sequences are MDHEN and SYDVKM. V lost 5 bases, J lost 4 bases, and 11 bases lay in between. This CDR3 comprises 14 residues. The CDR3 coding sequence is TGTGCCAGCAGTAGCGGAACACTTAATGAAAAACTGTTTTTT. Amino acid sequence: CASSSGTLNEKLFF.

The rearrangement uses TRBV7-2 and TRBJ2-7; no reliable D call. CDR3 length: 13 residues. V gave up 1 base and J gave up 7 bases, with 11 bases separating them. Germline CDR1 SGHTA, CDR2 FQGNSA. CDR3 nucleotide sequence: TGTGCCAGCAGCTTAGGTGGAGCGTGGGAGCAGTACTTC. Encoded protein: CASSLGGAWEQYF.

The V call is TRBV14, the J call TRBJ2-3; D assignment may be TRBD1 or TRBD2 (5 bases each). In germline, CDR1 is SGHDN, CDR2 FVKESK. There are 16 residues in the CDR3. V was cut by 0 bases and J by 2 bases, with 12 bases left in between. The CDR3 DNA follows: TGTGCCAGCAGCCAAGATTACGGGACCTACACAGATACGCAGTATTTT. It is translated as CASSQDYGTYTDTQYF.

V gene TRBV19 combines with J gene TRBJ1-2, with unresolved D. The CDR3 sequence is 13 residues long. The germline V gene has CDR1 LNHDA and CDR2 SQIVND (reference sequence). The V end lost 3 bases, the J end lost 7 bases, and 12 bases lay between the germline ends. The CDR3 nucleotides read TGTGCCAGTAGTATGGACCCACGAAGTGGCTACACCTTC. This gives the protein CASSMDPRSGYTF.

In its sample, this clonotype was seen many times. J is TRBJ2-1 and V is TRBV5-6; D uncertain. Germline assignment: CDR1 SGHDT and CDR2 YYEEEE. The length of the CDR3 is 16 residues. V was cut by 1 base and J by 5 bases, with 16 bases left in between. In nucleotides, the CDR3 is TGTGCCAGCAGCTTGAGTTTACCGAGGCCGAACAATGAGCAGTTCTTC. Translated, it gives CASSLSLPRPNNEQFF.

This clonotype turned up a few times. V usage is TRBV7-9 and J usage is TRBJ2-7; D may match TRBD1 or TRBD2 (6 bases each). The CDR3 is 13 residues long. Per germline, CDR1 SEHNR and CDR2 FQNEAQ (reference sequence). The V gene lost 3 bases and the J gene lost 5 bases, with 11 bases spanning the gap. The CDR3 here is CASSFYREDEQYF. In DNA form, the CDR3 reads TGTGCCAGCAGCTTTTACAGGGAGGACGAGCAGTACTTC.

This clonotype showed up just a few times. This chain uses TRBV20-1 with TRBJ1-1, with D unresolved. This CDR3 spans 14 amino acids. Germline CDR1 reads DFQATT; CDR2 reads SNEGSKA (reference sequence). V lost 3 bases to trimming and J lost 0 bases, with 11 bases between them. Here the CDR3 reads CSARWGGMNTEAFF. CDR3 sequence (DNA): TGCAGTGCTAGGTGGGGAGGCATGAACACTGAAGCTTTCTTT.

This clonotype was seen at least ten times. The gene calls are TRBV30 and TRBJ2-5; D remains unclear. CDR1 is GTSNPN and CDR2 is SVGIG in the germline V gene (reference sequence). The V and J ends lost 2 bases and 5 bases respectively, with 6 bases between them. CDR3 size: 11 residues. CDR3 coding DNA: TGTGCCTGGAGTCCGAGGGAGACCCAGTACTTC. This encodes CAWSPRETQYF.

This clonotype has ten or more counts. The J gene is TRBJ2-1, the V gene TRBV5-1; 9 bases match TRBD2. CDR3 size: 16 residues. Germline V lookup: CDR1 SGHRS, CDR2 YFSETQ. V lost 0 bases to trimming and J lost 4 bases; unmatched junction nucleotides: 5. The chain's CDR3 is CASSLGGTSPYNEQFF. CDR3 bases: TGCGCCAGCAGCTTGGGTGGGACTAGCCCTTACAATGAGCAGTTCTTC.

This clonotype was detected only a few times. The V and J genes are TRBV9 and TRBJ1-4; 8 bases map to TRBD1. Germline loops: CDR1 SGDLS, CDR2 YYNGEE. The V segment lost 0 bases and the J segment 0 bases; nucleotides outside the gene matches: 7. The length of the CDR3 is 18 residues. CDR3 bases: TGTGCCAGCAGCGTAGGCGCAGGGGGCCCTGCAACTAATGAAAAACTGTTTTTT. Amino acid sequence: CASSVGAGGPATNEKLFF.

The rearrangement links TRBV5-1 to TRBJ2-7, with 9 bases matching TRBD1. The CDR3 spans 15 residues. J lost 5 bases, V lost 1 base, and 7 bases had no gene match. CDR1 is SGHRS, CDR2 YFSETQ, per germline. CDR3 sequence: CASSLNRGPGDEQYF. DNA of the CDR3: TGCGCCAGCAGCTTGAACAGGGGGCCTGGGGACGAGCAGTACTTC.

This clonotype was counted many times. V usage is TRBV2 and J usage is TRBJ2-5; 9 bases fit TRBD2. The V and J ends lost 4 bases and 5 bases, in that order; junction bases with no gene match: 5. The CDR3 loop spans 14 amino acids. CDR1 and CDR2 from the germline V gene are SNHLY and FYNNEI. The CDR3 nucleotides read TGTGCCAGCAGTGTTAGCGGGAGCGGGGAGACCCAGTACTTC. Its translation is CASSVSGSGETQYF.

The chain employs TRBV5-5 and TRBJ2-1, with D perhaps matching TRBD1 (6 bases). The CDR3 has 14 residues. Germline lookup yields CDR1 SGHKS and CDR2 YYEKEE (reference sequence). V was cut by 4 bases and J by 7 bases, with 15 bases left in between. CDR3 in DNA: TGTGCCAGCAGCACCCAGACAGGAGTGAATGAGCAGTTCTTC. As protein: CASSTQTGVNEQFF.

This clonotype turned up a few times. The junction departs from germline at one end; a sequencing error may be responsible. V and J are TRBV6-5 and TRBJ2-5; D is undetermined. CDR1 and CDR2 (germline): MNHEY, SVGAGI. The CDR3 length is 15 residues. The CDR3 loop is CAGSYSMRGRETQYF. The CDR3 DNA sequence: TGTGCCGGCAGTTACTCGATGAGAGGTCGCGAGACCCAGTACTTC.

The chain couples TRBV28 to TRBJ1-3, with D perhaps matching TRBD1 (5 bases). The germline CDR1 and CDR2 sequences are MDHEN and SYDVKM. The CDR3 is 14 residues long. V was trimmed by 6 bases and J by 0 bases, leaving 9 bases between them. The CDR3 bases are TGTGCCAGCAGAGGGACTTTCTCTGGAAACACCATATATTTT. Its translation is CASRGTFSGNTIYF.

The chain employs TRBV11-2 and TRBJ2-5; 13 positions match TRBD2. Trimming removed 6 bases from V and 2 bases from J; junction bases left unmatched: 15. Germline values: CDR1 SGHAT, CDR2 FQNNGV. The CDR3 spans 19 residues. The CDR3 coding sequence is TGTGCCAGCAGTTACAGTGGGGGTGGACTAGCGGGAGAACAAGAGACCCAGTACTTC. This sequence encodes CASSYSGGGLAGEQETQYF.

This clonotype has at least ten counts. This chain connects TRBV11-2 to TRBJ2-1, with 7 bases that match TRBD2. The germline V gene encodes CDR1 SGHAT and CDR2 FQNNGV. The J segment lost 4 bases and the V segment lost 5 bases, leaving 11 bases of the junction unmatched. CDR3 length: 16 amino acids. The CDR3 here is CASSSSGGSNYNEQFF. CDR3 bases: TGTGCCAGCAGCAGCTCGGGGGGATCCAATTACAATGAGCAGTTCTTC.